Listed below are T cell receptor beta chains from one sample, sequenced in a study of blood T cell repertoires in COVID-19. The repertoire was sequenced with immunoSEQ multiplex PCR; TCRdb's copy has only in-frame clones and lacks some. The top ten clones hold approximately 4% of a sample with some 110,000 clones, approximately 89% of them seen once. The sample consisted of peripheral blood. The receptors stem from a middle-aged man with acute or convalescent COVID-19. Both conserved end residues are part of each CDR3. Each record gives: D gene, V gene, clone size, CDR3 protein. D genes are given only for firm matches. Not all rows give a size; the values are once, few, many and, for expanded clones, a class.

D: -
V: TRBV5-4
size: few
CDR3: CASRLTAMNTEAFF

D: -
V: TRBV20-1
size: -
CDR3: CSASGGFNEQYF

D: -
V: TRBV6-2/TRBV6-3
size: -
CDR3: CASSYSRDQPQHF

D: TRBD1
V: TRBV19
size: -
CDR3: CASSTLQGATGELFF

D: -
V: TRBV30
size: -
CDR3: CAWRDSAAGGYTF

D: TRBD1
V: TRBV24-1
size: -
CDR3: CATSPPGWAGGRLGQPQHF

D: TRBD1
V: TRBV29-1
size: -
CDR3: CSATQTGDNEQFF

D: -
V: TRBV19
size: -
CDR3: CASSPTGDTNYGYTF

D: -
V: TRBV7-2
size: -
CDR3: CASSLRTASVDGYTF

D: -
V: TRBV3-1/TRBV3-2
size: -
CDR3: CASSLRRDSQPQHF

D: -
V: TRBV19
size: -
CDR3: CASMMTGLYNSPLHF

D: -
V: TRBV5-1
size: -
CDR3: CASTTAEAPNEQFF

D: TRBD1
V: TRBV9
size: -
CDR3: CASEGRGQDSYNEQFF

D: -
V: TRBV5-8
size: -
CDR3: CASSLAGLTTQPQHF

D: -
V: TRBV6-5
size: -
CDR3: CATWVGDGNSPLHF

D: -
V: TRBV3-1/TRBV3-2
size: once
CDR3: CASSPPGDSPLHF

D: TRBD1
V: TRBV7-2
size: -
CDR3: CASSLATGGSENSPLHF

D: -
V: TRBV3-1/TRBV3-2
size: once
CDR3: CASTKGGLPTQFDGYTF

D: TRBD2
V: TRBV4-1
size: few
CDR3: CASSLYGAGGSEQYF

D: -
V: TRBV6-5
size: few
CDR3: CASSYSPQRDAEAFF

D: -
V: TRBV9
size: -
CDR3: CASSPEAGGGWPQHF

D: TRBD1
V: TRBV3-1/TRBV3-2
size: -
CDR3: CASSEGQARYADTQYF

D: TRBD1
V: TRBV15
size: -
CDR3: CATSVAGTGDYEQYF

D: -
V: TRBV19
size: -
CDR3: CASSPRQYEAFF

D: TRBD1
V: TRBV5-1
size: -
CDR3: CASSGWTGDEQYF

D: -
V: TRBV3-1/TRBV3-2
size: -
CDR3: CASSLGGMGPQHF

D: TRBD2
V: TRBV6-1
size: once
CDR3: CASSEARSAGGGGELFF

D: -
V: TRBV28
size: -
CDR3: CASTLRSEAFF

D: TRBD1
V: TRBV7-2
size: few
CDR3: CASSFGTGGKGNTIYF

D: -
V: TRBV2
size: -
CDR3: CASSGRSGASNQPQHF

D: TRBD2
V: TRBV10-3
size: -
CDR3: CAISESGVGYEQYF

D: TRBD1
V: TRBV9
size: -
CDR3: CASSDGQGAGNTIYF

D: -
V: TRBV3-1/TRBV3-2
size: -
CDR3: CASSQGSSSREQYF

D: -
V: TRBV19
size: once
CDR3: CASSIDRAGLSTDTQYF

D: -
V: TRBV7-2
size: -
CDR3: CASSLTGQNTEAFF

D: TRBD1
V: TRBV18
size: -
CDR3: CASSPSGTDNYGYTF

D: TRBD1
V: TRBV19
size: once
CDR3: CASSRDREDYNEQFF

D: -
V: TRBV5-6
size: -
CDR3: CASSLASGKNQPQHF

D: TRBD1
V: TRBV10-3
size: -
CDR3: CATRFGTGGEKLFF

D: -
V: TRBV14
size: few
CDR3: CASSPHISYEQYF

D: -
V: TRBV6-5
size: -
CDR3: CASSRDTEAFF

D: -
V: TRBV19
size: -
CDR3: CASSMRRGFTNYGYTF

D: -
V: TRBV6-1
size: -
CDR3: CASSEGARGYTF

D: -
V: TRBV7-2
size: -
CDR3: CASTIDSLVSPLHF

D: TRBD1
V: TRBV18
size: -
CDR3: CASSPPDRATDTQYF

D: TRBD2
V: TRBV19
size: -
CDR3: CASSIQAGEGYNEQFF

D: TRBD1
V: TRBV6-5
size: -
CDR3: CAIGGQGNTGELFF

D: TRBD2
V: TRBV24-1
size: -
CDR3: CATRGGGEPETQYF